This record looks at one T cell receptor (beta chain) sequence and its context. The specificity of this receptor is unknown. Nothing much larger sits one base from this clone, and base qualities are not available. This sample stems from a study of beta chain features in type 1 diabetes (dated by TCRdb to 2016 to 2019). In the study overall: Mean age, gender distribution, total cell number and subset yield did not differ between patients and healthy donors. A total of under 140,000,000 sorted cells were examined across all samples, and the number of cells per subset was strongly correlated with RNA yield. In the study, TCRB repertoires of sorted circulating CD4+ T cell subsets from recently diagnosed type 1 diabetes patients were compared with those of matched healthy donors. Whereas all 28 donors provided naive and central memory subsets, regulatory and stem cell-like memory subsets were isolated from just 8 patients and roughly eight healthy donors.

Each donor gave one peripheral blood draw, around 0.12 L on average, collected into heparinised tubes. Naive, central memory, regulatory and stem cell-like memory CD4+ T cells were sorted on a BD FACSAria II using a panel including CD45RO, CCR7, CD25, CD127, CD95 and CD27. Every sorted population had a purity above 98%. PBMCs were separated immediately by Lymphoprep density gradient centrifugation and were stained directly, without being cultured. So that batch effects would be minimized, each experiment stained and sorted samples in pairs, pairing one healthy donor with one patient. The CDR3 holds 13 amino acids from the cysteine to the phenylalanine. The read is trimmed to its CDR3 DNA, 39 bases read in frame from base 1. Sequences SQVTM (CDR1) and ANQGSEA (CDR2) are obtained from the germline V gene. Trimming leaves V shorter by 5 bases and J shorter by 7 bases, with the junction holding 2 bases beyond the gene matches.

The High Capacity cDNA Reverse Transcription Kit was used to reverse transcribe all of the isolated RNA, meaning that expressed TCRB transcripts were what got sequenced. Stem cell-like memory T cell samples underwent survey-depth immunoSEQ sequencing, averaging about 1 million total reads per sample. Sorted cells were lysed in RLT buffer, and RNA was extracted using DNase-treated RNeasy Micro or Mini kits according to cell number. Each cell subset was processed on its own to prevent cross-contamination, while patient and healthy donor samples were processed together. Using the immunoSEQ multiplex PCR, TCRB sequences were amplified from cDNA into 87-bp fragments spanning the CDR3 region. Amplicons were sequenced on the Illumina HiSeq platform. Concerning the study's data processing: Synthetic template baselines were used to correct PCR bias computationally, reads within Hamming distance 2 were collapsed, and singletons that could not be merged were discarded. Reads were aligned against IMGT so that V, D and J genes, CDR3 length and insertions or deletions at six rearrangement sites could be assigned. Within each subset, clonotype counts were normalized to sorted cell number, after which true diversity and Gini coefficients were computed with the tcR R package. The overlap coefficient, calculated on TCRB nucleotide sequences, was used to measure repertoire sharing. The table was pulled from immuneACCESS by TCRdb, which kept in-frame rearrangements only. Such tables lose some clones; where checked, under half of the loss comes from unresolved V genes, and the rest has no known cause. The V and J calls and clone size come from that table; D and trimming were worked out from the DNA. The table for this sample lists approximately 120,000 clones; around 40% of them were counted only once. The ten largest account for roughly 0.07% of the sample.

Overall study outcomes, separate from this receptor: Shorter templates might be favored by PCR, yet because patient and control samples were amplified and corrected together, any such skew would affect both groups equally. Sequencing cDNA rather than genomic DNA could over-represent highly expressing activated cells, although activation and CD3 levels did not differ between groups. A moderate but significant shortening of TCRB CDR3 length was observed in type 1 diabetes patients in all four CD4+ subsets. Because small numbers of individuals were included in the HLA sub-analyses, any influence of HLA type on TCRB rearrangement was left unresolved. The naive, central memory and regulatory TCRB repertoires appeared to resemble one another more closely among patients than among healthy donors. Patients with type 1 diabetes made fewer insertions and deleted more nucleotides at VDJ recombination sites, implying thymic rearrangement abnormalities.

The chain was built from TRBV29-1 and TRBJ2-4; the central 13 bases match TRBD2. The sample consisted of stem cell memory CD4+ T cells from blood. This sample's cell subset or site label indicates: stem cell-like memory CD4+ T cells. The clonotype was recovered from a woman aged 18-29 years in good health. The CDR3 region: CSVWTSGSNIQYF. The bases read TGCAGCGTTTGGACTAGCGGGAGCAACATTCAGTACTTC.